The rows below give T cell receptor beta chains drawn from one sample of a study of T-cell reconstitution after alpha-beta-depleted transplantation in children. TCRdb passed the PCR reads through MiXCR, listing each CDR3 protein once. The repertoire has hundreds of thousands of distinct CDR3 sequences, about a sixth of them found once; the top ten carry over 3%. The sequenced sample was PBMCs from the stem cell graft donor, obtained from the stem cell graft. These receptors all come from a human donor who donated a stem cell graft to a child with acute lymphoblastic leukemia. The CDR3 runs from the conserved cysteine through the conserved F or W. A D gene is named only where the DNA matches it firmly. The size field is filled for only some rows; it gives once, few, many or a size class.

clone_size,d_call,v_call,j_call,cdr3_aa,cdr3_nt
NA,TRBD2,TRBV7-3,TRBJ2-5,CASSLGGSGIGETQYF,TGTGCCAGCAGCTTAGGGGGTAGCGGGATTGGGGAGACCCAGTACTTC
NA,TRBD1,TRBV29-1,TRBJ1-1,CSGGQLNTEAFF,TGCAGCGGGGGACAGCTGAACACTGAAGCTTTCTTT
NA,NA,TRBV18,TRBJ2-7,CASSLPQGRLAYEQYF,TGTGCCAGCTCACTTCCACAGGGGAGGTTGGCCTACGAGCAGTACTTC
NA,NA,TRBV12-3/TRBV12-4,TRBJ2-7,CASGGPSSYEQYF,TGTGCCAGCGGGGGACCCAGCTCCTACGAGCAGTACTTC
many,TRBD1,TRBV5-1,TRBJ2-3,CASSLRQGLDTQYF,TGCGCCAGCAGCCTAAGACAGGGTCTGGATACGCAGTATTTT
few,NA,TRBV18,TRBJ1-2,CASSPGGENGYTF,TGTGCCAGCTCACCAGGGGGGGAAAATGGCTACACCTTC
NA,NA,TRBV5-1,TRBJ2-1,CASSLAGAGRNEQFF,TGCGCCAGCAGCTTGGCGGGGGCCGGTAGGAATGAGCAGTTCTTC
NA,NA,TRBV6-1,TRBJ2-7,CASSDDPGYEQYF,TGTGCCAGCAGTGACGATCCGGGTTACGAGCAGTACTTC
few,TRBD1,TRBV12-3/TRBV12-4,TRBJ1-5,CASSLRDRGLRNQPQHF,TGTGCCAGCAGTCTCCGGGACAGGGGTCTACGCAATCAGCCCCAGCATTTT
NA,TRBD2,TRBV20-1,TRBJ2-3,CSAFGTSGFSTDTQYF,TGCAGTGCCTTCGGGACTAGCGGCTTTAGCACAGATACGCAGTATTTT
few,NA,TRBV4-1,TRBJ1-2,CASSQDLEGTNYGYTF,TGCGCCAGCAGCCAAGATCTTGAGGGGACGAACTATGGCTACACCTTC
NA,NA,TRBV5-1,TRBJ2-7,CASCDGTYIYEQYF,TGCGCCAGCTGCGACGGGACCTACATCTACGAGCAGTACTTC
NA,NA,TRBV7-3,TRBJ2-3,CASSLTAAGPPTDTQYF,TGTGCCAGCAGCTTAACGGCCGCGGGGCCCCCCACAGATACGCAGTATTTT
few,NA,TRBV4-1,TRBJ2-5,CASSRAPLSETQYF,TGCGCCAGCAGCCGAGCCCCGCTCTCAGAAACCCAGTACTTC
NA,NA,TRBV4-1,TRBJ2-1,CASSQDPGLVWGPNEQFF,TGCGCCAGCAGCCAAGATCCGGGCCTTGTTTGGGGGCCCAATGAGCAGTTCTTC
few,NA,TRBV12-3/TRBV12-4,TRBJ1-2,CASSFTLNYGYTF,TGTGCCAGCAGTTTCACCCTTAACTATGGCTACACCTTC
few,NA,TRBV5-1,TRBJ1-4,CASSSDSQRRPKLFF,TGCGCCAGCAGCTCCGACAGTCAAAGGAGGCCGAAACTGTTTTTT
few,NA,TRBV29-1,TRBJ1-2,CSVEDRAYADNYGYTF,TGCAGCGTTGAAGACAGGGCCTACGCAGATAACTATGGCTACACCTTC
NA,NA,TRBV20-1,TRBJ1-4,CSARAGGNEKLFF,TGCAGTGCTAGAGCGGGTGGGAATGAAAAACTGTTTTTT
NA,NA,TRBV7-2,TRBJ1-1,CASSFQPEMVAEAFF,TGTGCCAGCAGCTTCCAACCCGAGATGGTCGCTGAAGCTTTCTTT
few,NA,TRBV5-1,TRBJ2-7,CASSLTSSTYEQYF,TGCGCCAGCAGCTTGACAAGTTCTACCTACGAGCAGTACTTC
few,TRBD2,TRBV3-1,TRBJ2-1,CASNIRTSGSIEQFF,TGTGCCAGCAACATTCGGACTAGCGGGAGTATAGAGCAGTTCTTC
once,TRBD1,TRBV3-1,TRBJ1-2,CASSHPIRDRGGYTF,TGTGCCAGCAGCCACCCCATACGGGACAGAGGCGGCTACACCTTC
few,TRBD2,TRBV11-2,TRBJ2-5,CASSPLREGRGQYF,TGTGCCAGCAGCCCTCTGCGGGAGGGGAGGGGCCAGTACTTC
NA,NA,TRBV12-3/TRBV12-4,TRBJ1-4,CASSLYPGRRNEKLFF,TGTGCCAGCAGTTTGTATCCGGGACGGAGGAATGAAAAACTGTTTTTT
NA,TRBD2,TRBV7-8,TRBJ2-1,CASSSPFSSEAGLEQFF,TGTGCCAGCAGCTCCCCTTTTTCGTCGGAAGCGGGACTCGAGCAGTTCTTC
NA,NA,TRBV5-1,TRBJ1-1,CASSAEDTGFETFF,TGCGCCAGCAGCGCGGAGGACACTGGTTTTGAAACTTTCTTT
few,NA,TRBV29-1,TRBJ2-2,CSVAGTSTGELFF,TGCAGCGTGGCTGGGACGAGCACCGGGGAGCTGTTTTTT
few,NA,TRBV9,TRBJ2-5,CASSEGGGTMETQYF,TGTGCCAGCAGCGAGGGAGGGGGGACAATGGAGACCCAGTACTTC
few,NA,TRBV28,TRBJ1-3,CASSQQGSGNTIYF,TGTGCCAGCAGTCAACAGGGATCTGGAAACACCATATATTTT
NA,NA,TRBV29-1,TRBJ2-4,CSVQGWAAKNIQYF,TGCAGCGTTCAAGGGTGGGCAGCCAAAAACATTCAGTACTTC
few,NA,TRBV27,TRBJ2-7,CASGVGPSYEQYF,TGTGCCTCCGGGGTAGGACCCTCCTACGAGCAGTACTTC
few,NA,TRBV20-1,TRBJ1-2,CSASPRIIRERSRGYTF,TGCAGTGCTAGTCCGCGTATCATACGGGAAAGGTCTAGGGGCTACACCTTC
few,NA,TRBV5-4,TRBJ1-1,CASSDGRTYAFF,TGTGCCAGCAGCGACGGACGGACTTATGCTTTCTTT
few,TRBD1,TRBV6-2/TRBV6-3,TRBJ1-5,CASNPSFTDRAGQPQHF,TGTGCCAGCAATCCGTCATTTACCGACAGGGCAGGTCAGCCCCAGCATTTT
NA,NA,TRBV5-1,TRBJ2-7,CASSLVDYPYEQYF,TGCGCCAGCAGCTTGGTCGACTATCCCTACGAGCAGTACTTC
NA,NA,TRBV25-1,TRBJ2-2,CASSDRRDSYTGELFF,TGTGCCAGCAGTGACCGCCGGGACTCATACACCGGGGAGCTGTTTTTT
NA,NA,TRBV19,TRBJ2-1,CASSIGYTQMYNEQFF,TGTGCCAGTAGTATTGGGTACACCCAGATGTACAATGAGCAGTTCTTC
few,NA,TRBV12-5,TRBJ1-1,CASGFGTLTEAFF,TGTGCTAGTGGTTTTGGGACCCTCACTGAAGCTTTCTTT
few,NA,TRBV12-3/TRBV12-4,TRBJ1-5,CASSLPHVADQPQHF,TGTGCCAGCAGTTTACCCCACGTGGCCGATCAGCCCCAGCATTTT
few,TRBD1,TRBV11-1,TRBJ2-1,CASTLTGGPYNEQFF,TGTGCCAGCACCCTGACAGGGGGGCCCTACAATGAGCAGTTCTTC
few,TRBD1,TRBV4-1,TRBJ1-5,CASSSGTGLNQPQHF,TGCGCCAGCAGCTCCGGGACAGGACTCAATCAGCCCCAGCATTTT
many,NA,TRBV5-1,TRBJ1-1,CASSLPGGNTEAFF,TGCGCCAGCAGCTTGCCAGGAGGGAACACTGAAGCTTTCTTT
NA,TRBD2,TRBV5-1,TRBJ2-1,CASSLTAGLAGVVNEQFF,TGCGCCAGCAGCTTGACCGCCGGACTAGCGGGAGTAGTCAATGAGCAGTTCTTC